The clone carrying this T cell receptor beta chain was counted at least ten times. Trimming pared 6 bases from V and 7 bases from J, leaving 17 bases between. Germline CDR1 and CDR2: SGHDT and YYEEEE. The CDR3 runs 14 residues. Primers used in a second PCR of roughly 6 to 11 cycles were a sample-barcoded 5' primer and a J-beta primer mix. MiXCR, run by TCRdb on the 5' RACE reads, gives a single entry per CDR3 protein. This sample has 710,000 or so distinct CDR3 sequences, with about 24% found just once. This entry comes from a study of blood T cells in healthy people across ages. The TCR sequence derives from a man aged 65 to 79 in good health. Sequencing used blood. V and J are TRBV5-6 and TRBJ2-1; possibly TRBD2 for D (6 bases). The CDR3, as DNA: TGTGCCAGCATTTACGGGAGTTTCCCGAATGAGCAGTTCTTC. As protein: CASIYGSFPNEQFF.